This TCR beta chain stems from a study of blood T cells in healthy people across ages. This clonotype was seen more than once but under ten times. A sample-barcoded 5' primer and a J-beta primer mix were used in a second PCR of roughly 7 to 11 cycles. Each cDNA molecule was tagged by a template-switch adaptor that had 12 random nucleotides. Using its own MiXCR run on the 5' RACE reads, TCRdb lists one record per CDR3 protein. The sample shows about 800,000 distinct CDR3 sequences, just under 25% of them seen only once. J was trimmed by 0 bases and V by 8 bases; bases with no gene match: 3. Germline values: CDR1 ENHRY, CDR2 SYGVKD. This CDR3 comprises 13 residues. The data also belong to a second study, concerning T cells of mothers and their children. In that study: Across the analysis, no persistent microchimeric T cell clones were detected.

The chain recombines TRBV10-3 with TRBJ1-1; TRBD1 aligns across 7 bases. The receptor was derived from a boy younger than 18 in good health. Sequencing input: blood. The CDR3 loop reads CAISGTVNTEAFF. CDR3 bases: TGTGCCATCTCGGGGACAGTGAACACTGAAGCTTTCTTT.